This T cell receptor (beta chain) was identified in a study of T-cell reconstitution after alpha-beta-depleted transplantation in children. It was with unique molecular identifiers that the TCRbeta library was prepared. One entry per CDR3 protein results from TCRdb running MiXCR on the PCR reads. The sample lists over 550,000 distinct CDR3 sequences; over 9.5% were seen once. This clonotype was seen many times. Germline V gives CDR1 KGHSH, CDR2 LQKENI. Trimming shortened V by 3 bases and J by 3 bases, and 12 bases separated the two germline ends. The CDR3 spans 14 residues. The sample here was PBMCs from the stem cell graft donor, taken from the stem cell graft. The gene calls are TRBV18 and TRBJ2-7; perhaps TRBD2 as D (6 bases). This receptor was identified in a human donor who donated a stem cell graft to a child with acute myeloid leukemia. DNA of the CDR3: TGTGCCAGCTCACCTGGGGGAGGAAGCTACGAGCAGTACTTC. Translated, it gives CASSPGGGSYEQYF. Full variable domain (rest looked up from reference TRBV18 and TRBJ2-7): NAGVMQNPRHLVRRRGQEARLRCSPMKGHSHVYWYRQLPEEGLKFMVYLQKENIIDESGMPKERFSAEFPKEGPSILRIQQVVRGDSAAYFCASSPGGGSYEQYFGPGTRLTVT.